One and the same sample provided the 7 T cell receptor beta chains below, sequenced in a study of cytomegalovirus exposure and HLA in healthy donors. The PCR contained 60 Vbeta and 13 Jbeta primers. Sequencing used immunoSEQ multiplex PCR; TCRdb keeps in-frame clones, though not all of them. In the table there are over 150,000 clones, roughly 80% of which are singletons. The sequencing sample was made of PBMCs. These receptors were obtained from a man under 40 in good health and CMV-seropositive.

There are a few counts of this clone. The genes are TRBV10-1 and TRBJ2-1, with 7 positions matching TRBD2. The CDR3 has 13 residues. Per the germline V gene, CDR1 is WNHNN and CDR2 is SYGVQD (reference sequence). After removal of 2 bases from V and 6 bases from J, the junction contained 1 base not matched to a gene. CDR3 protein: CASSEGTINEQFF. The CDR3 bases are TGCGCCAGCAGTGAGGGGACTATCAATGAGCAGTTCTTC.

The CDR3 DNA reads TGTGCCAGCAGTTTGAGCAGGGACAATGAGCAGTTCTTC. Amino acids: CASSLSRDNEQFF. V gene TRBV27 combines with J gene TRBJ2-1, with D perhaps TRBD1 (5 bases). This CDR3 comprises 13 residues. The germline V gene encodes CDR1 MNHEY and CDR2 SMNVEV (reference sequence). Trimming took 3 bases from V and 5 from J, leaving 8 bases between them.

This clone was detected a few times. The V and J genes are TRBV18 and TRBJ1-5; 8 bases match TRBD1. The trim removed 3 bases at V and 6 bases at J, leaving 4 bases unmatched. The CDR3 extends over 14 amino acids. Per the germline V gene, CDR1 is KGHSH and CDR2 is LQKENI. CDR3 loop: CASSPTGDGQPQHF. In nucleotides, the CDR3 is TGTGCCAGCTCACCGACAGGGGACGGTCAGCCCCAGCATTTT. Filled out from reference TRBV18 and TRBJ1-5, the complete variable domain reads NAGVMQNPRHLVRRRGQEARLRCSPMKGHSHVYWYRQLPEEGLKFMVYLQKENIIDESGMPKERFSAEFPKEGPSILRIQQVVRGDSAAYFCASSPTGDGQPQHFGDGTRLSIL.

The CDR3: CSFGGGQGGPLGETQYF. As DNA, the CDR3 is TGCAGCTTCGGAGGGGGACAGGGGGGACCCCTGGGTGAGACCCAGTACTTC. The genes are TRBV29-1 and TRBJ2-5; TRBD1 matches 11 bases. CDR1 is SQVTM and CDR2 is ANQGSEA in the germline V gene. The CDR3 is made up of 17 amino acids. The V gene end was trimmed by 8 bases and the J gene end by 5 bases; junction bases not matched to a gene: 19. Together with reference TRBV29-1 and TRBJ2-5, the CDR3 gives the full variable domain: SAVISQKPSRDICQRGTSLTIQCQVDSQVTMMFWYRQQPGQSLTLIATANQGSEATYESGFVIDKFPISRPNLTFSTLTVSNMSPEDSSIYLCSFGGGQGGPLGETQYFGPGTRLLVL.

The V gene is TRBV5-6, the J gene TRBJ2-4; 11 bases map to TRBD2. V gave up 6 bases and J gave up 6 bases; unmatched junction bases: 8. Germline values: CDR1 SGHDT, CDR2 YYEEEE. This CDR3 region has 15 residues. CDR3 coding DNA: TGTGCCAGCACTTTCTCCGGGACTAGCGGAAACATTCAGTACTTC. Its translation is CASTFSGTSGNIQYF.

The table lists this clone with a count of one. The CDR3 region is CASSAYAGEANIQYF. CDR3 in DNA: TGCGCCAGCAGTGCCTATGCGGGGGAGGCGAACATTCAGTACTTC. This chain uses TRBV10-1 with TRBJ2-4; the match to TRBD2 covers 7 bases. The CDR3 length is 15 residues. Looked up from germline, CDR1 is WNHNN and CDR2 is SYGVQD (reference sequence). J was trimmed by 7 bases and V by 4 bases; bases with no gene match: 10.

This chain uses TRBV30 with TRBJ1-2; TRBD1 is a possible D gene (5 bases). Germline-derived CDR1 and CDR2 are GTSNPN and SVGIG (reference sequence). The CDR3 totals 15 residues. The V gene lost 5 bases and the J gene lost 5 bases, with 21 bases spanning the gap. CDR3 bases: TGTGCCTGGGGGAAGACCAGGGTCCTTTGGTATGGCTACACCTTC. It encodes CAWGKTRVLWYGYTF.